The 16 T cell receptor beta chains below all came from one sample that was sequenced in a study of blood T cell repertoires in COVID-19. TCRdb's copy holds only in-frame clones and misses some; the assay was immunoSEQ multiplex PCR. The sample has approximately 200,000 clones, 70% to 90% seen once. Sequenced input: PBMCs or T cells enriched from blood (not recorded which). All receptors come from a woman between 25 and 40 years old who had been exposed to COVID-19.

The genes are TRBV3-1 (or the pseudogene TRBV3-2) and TRBJ2-5; the match to TRBD2 covers 9 bases. J gave up 1 base and V 2 bases, and 2 bases lay outside the gene matches. The CDR3 is 15 residues long. From germline, CDR1 is LGHDT and CDR2 YNNKEL (reference sequence). CDR3 sequence: CASSQLSGGQETQYF. CDR3 coding DNA: TGTGCCAGCAGCCAACTTAGCGGGGGCCAAGAGACCCAGTACTTC.

This clone was counted only a few times. This chain connects TRBV10-2 to TRBJ1-5; 7 nucleotides agree with TRBD1. CDR3 length equals 14 residues. In germline, CDR1 is WSHSY, CDR2 SAAADI. V dropped 6 bases and J dropped 6; count of bases not matched to a gene: 8. The CDR3 loop is CASSQGVEGQPQHF. Here the CDR3 DNA reads TGCGCCAGCAGCCAGGGGGTTGAGGGTCAGCCCCAGCATTTT.

The chain is built from TRBV5-4 and TRBJ2-7; D possibly corresponds to TRBD1 (6 bases). V gave up 4 bases and J gave up 9 bases, with 26 bases separating them. From germline, CDR1 is SGHNT and CDR2 YYREEE (reference sequence). There are 16 residues in the CDR3. CDR3 DNA: TGTGCCAGCAGCCCCACCCCAGGGGAATCCACTCCCGGGCAGTACTTC. Encoded protein: CASSPTPGESTPGQYF.

The CDR3 DNA follows: TGCGCCAGCAGCTTCAGCGGGCAGGCGGCTGAAAAACTGTTTTTT. Protein sequence: CASSFSGQAAEKLFF. This chain joins TRBV5-1 and TRBJ1-4; D not resolved. V was cut by 2 bases and J by 7 bases, with 15 bases left in between. The CDR3 has 15 residues. Germline CDR1 reads SGHRS; CDR2 reads YFSETQ.

This clone was detected only once. The chain joins TRBV2 to TRBJ2-1; 8 bases are shared with TRBD2. The CDR3 contains 15 residues. Trimming at V came to 4 bases and at J to 5 bases, leaving 7 bases not matched to a gene. The germline CDR1 and CDR2 sequences are SNHLY and FYNNEI. DNA for the CDR3: TGTGCCAGCAGTGGACCGGGACTAGGTAACAATGAGCAGTTCTTC. It translates to CASSGPGLGNNEQFF.

The V gene is TRBV7-2, the J gene TRBJ1-1; a weak D match, TRBD1 (5 bases). The CDR3 is 15 residues long. V dropped 1 base and J dropped 4 bases, with 13 bases sitting between them. CDR1 is SGHTA and CDR2 is FQGNSA in the germline V gene. The CDR3 here is CASSLVRGKSTEAFF. Here the CDR3 DNA reads TGTGCCAGCAGCTTAGTTCGGGGGAAGAGCACTGAAGCTTTCTTT.

The rearrangement uses TRBV5-1 and TRBJ1-3, with D tentatively TRBD1 (5 bases). Trimming left V 0 bases short and J 1 base short, with 8 bases between. CDR3 length: 15 residues. Germline CDR1 is SGHRS and CDR2 is YFSETQ. The CDR3 spells CASSLDTGSGNTIYF. The CDR3 nucleotides are TGCGCCAGCAGCTTGGATACAGGTTCTGGAAACACCATATATTTT.

The rearrangement uses TRBV5-1 and TRBJ1-1; 8 nucleotides align to TRBD1. The CDR3 contains 17 residues. The ends lost 1 base at V and 6 bases at J; junction bases unmatched: 14. Looked up from germline, CDR1 is SGHRS and CDR2 is YFSETQ. Here the CDR3 reads CASSLFRQGTPGAEAFF. CDR3 bases: TGCGCCAGCAGCTTGTTTCGACAGGGGACCCCCGGCGCTGAAGCTTTCTTT.

The J gene is TRBJ2-3, the V gene TRBV5-1; 10 bases match TRBD2. The CDR3 has 15 amino acids. The germline V gene has CDR1 SGHRS and CDR2 YFSETQ. The junction had 6 bases not matched to a gene; V was cut back by 2 bases and J by 6 bases. In DNA form, the CDR3 reads TGCGCCAGCAGCTTCCAGACTAGCGGGCTCGATACGCAGTATTTT. This translates into CASSFQTSGLDTQYF.

V and J are TRBV12-3 or TRBV12-4 and TRBJ1-5, with TRBD1 identical over 8 bases. V gave up 4 bases and J gave up 7 bases; unmatched junction bases: 3. This CDR3 has 13 residues. This chain's CDR3 is CASSWTGSQPQHF. The CDR3 DNA reads TGTGCCAGCAGTTGGACAGGGAGCCAGCCCCAGCATTTT.

The J gene is TRBJ2-5, the V gene TRBV30; no firm D call. V was pared by 0 bases and J by 1 base, with 12 bases between. This CDR3 comprises 15 residues. Germline CDR1 and CDR2: GTSNPN and SVGIG (reference sequence). The CDR3 region is CAWSVSAGTQETQYF. CDR3 sequence (DNA): TGTGCCTGGAGTGTTTCGGCAGGAACCCAAGAGACCCAGTACTTC.

CDR3 in amino acids: CASSPWTSGVYEQYF. The CDR3 DNA is TGTGCCAGCAGCCCCTGGACTAGCGGGGTCTACGAGCAGTACTTC. The genes are TRBV7-2 and TRBJ2-7; 12 nucleotides agree with TRBD2. The CDR3 contains 15 residues. Germline trimming cut 5 bases from V and 3 bases from J; bases unmatched to any gene: 5. Germline V gene data show CDR1 as SGHTA and CDR2 as FQGNSA.

The chain carries TRBV28 and TRBJ1-2; TRBD1 aligns across 8 bases. CDR1 is MDHEN, CDR2 SYDVKM, per germline. This CDR3 has 13 residues. The J segment lost 8 bases and the V segment lost 6 bases, leaving 8 bases of the junction unmatched. CDR3 loop: CASRPPDREGYTF. In DNA form, the CDR3 reads TGTGCCAGCAGGCCCCCGGACAGGGAGGGCTACACCTTC.

The chain has TRBV11-3 and TRBJ1-2; TRBD1 aligns across 10 bases. Germline values: CDR1 SGHNT, CDR2 YENEEA. After removal of 3 bases from V and 2 bases from J, the junction contained 0 bases not matched to a gene. This CDR3 comprises 14 residues. The CDR3, as DNA: TGTGCCAGCAGCTTGACAGGGGGCAACTATGGCTACACCTTC. Residues: CASSLTGGNYGYTF.

Note on this clone: Mismatch with germline at one junction end may stem from a read error. V gene TRBV24-1 combines with J gene TRBJ1-3; D might be TRBD1 (6 bases). This CDR3 spans 14 amino acids. Germline-derived CDR1 and CDR2 are KGHDR and SFDVKD. CDR3 in amino acids: CAPSRGGAGNTIYF. The CDR3 DNA is TGTGCCCCCAGTCGAGGGGGGGCTGGAAACACCATATATTTT.

V usage is TRBV3-1 (or the pseudogene TRBV3-2) and J usage is TRBJ1-2; a possible D gene is TRBD1 (5 bases). Germline assignment: CDR1 LGHDT and CDR2 YNNKEL (reference sequence). The CDR3 is 14 residues long. The ends were cut back, 4 bases at V and 2 bases at J, with 11 bases in the middle. The chain's CDR3 is CASSRGGGNYGYTF. In DNA form, the CDR3 reads TGTGCCAGCAGCCGGGGGGGAGGGAACTATGGCTACACCTTC.